This entry concerns a single T cell receptor beta chain. Sequencing targeted TCR beta in blood CD8+ and CD4+ T cells. CDR1 SEHNR and CDR2 FQNEAQ come from the germline V gene (reference sequence). J lost 4 bases, V lost 5 bases, and 10 bases had no gene match. CDR3 length: 15 residues. An amount of RNA that ranged from about 0.45 to 1 ug was reverse transcribed with random hexamers. MiXCR, applied by TCRdb to the immunoSEQ multiplex PCR reads, yields one record per CDR3 protein. The sample consists of approximately 160,000 distinct CDR3 sequences, around 93% of them appearing once. The record originates from a study of CD8 T cells in Susac syndrome.

Material: CD4+ T cells from PBMCs. This clonotype originated in a human donor in good health. The gene calls are TRBV7-9 and TRBJ1-2; 7 bases fit TRBD1. As DNA, the CDR3 is TGTGCCAGCAGCGCCCGCGACAGGGCCTCCTATGGCTACACCTTC. This codes for CASSARDRASYGYTF. Full variable domain (outside the CDR3, taken from reference TRBV7-9 and TRBJ1-2): DTGVSQNPRHKITKRGQNVTFRCDPISEHNRLYWYRQTLGQGPEFLTYFQNEAQLEKSRLLSDRFSAERPKGSFSTLEIQRTEQGDSAMYLCASSARDRASYGYTFGSGTRLTVV.